The subject of this entry is one T cell receptor beta chain. Assay: immunoSEQ multiplex PCR; the TCRdb copy retains only in-frame clones and omits some. There are about 130,000 clones in the sample; about four fifths occur only once, and roughly 9% lies in the top ten. This sample is part of a study of blood T cell repertoires in COVID-19. Study overall: Specimens from acute and convalescent COVID-19 originated in the United States, Italy and Spain. PBMCs, B-cell-depleted T cells, or T cells were the source of the cDNA or gDNA that made up the material.

Trimming pared 5 bases from V and 2 bases from J, leaving 16 bases between. There are 16 residues in the CDR3. The germline V gene has CDR1 MNHEY and CDR2 SMNVEV (reference sequence). The chain recombines TRBV27 with TRBJ2-1; D might be TRBD1 (6 bases). The origin of this receptor is a man in his forties with active or convalescent COVID-19. The sample consisted of peripheral blood. The DNA for the CDR3 is TGTGCCAGCAGTCTTAGGACAGTAGGCCCCTACAATGAGCAGTTCTTC. This translates into CASSLRTVGPYNEQFF.